This T cell receptor (beta chain) derives from a study of cytomegalovirus exposure and HLA in healthy donors. Findings of the study overall: Researchers reported in a later analysis that a missense DCLRE1C variant was tied to TCR beta V- and J-gene trimming. It emerged from a later analysis that several of the most significant clusters appeared to be linked to common viral pathogens. Researchers reported from a later analysis that most CMV-associated TCR beta chains appeared HLA-restricted.

Healthy bone marrow donors made up the cohort. With regard to this clone: Antigen unknown.

This CDR3 region has 16 residues. V trimming: 5 bases; J trimming: 0 bases; junction bases outside the gene matches: 7. Germline values: CDR1 SEHNR, CDR2 FQNEAQ (reference sequence). The PCR had 60 Vbeta and 13 Jbeta primers. Generated by immunoSEQ multiplex PCR, the TCRdb table keeps only in-frame clones and is missing some. This table has approximately 120,000 clones, approximately 70% appearing once. Sequences were obtained from PBMCs. The rearrangement joins TRBV7-9 to TRBJ1-3; TRBD1 matches 7 bases. This TCR derives from a man aged 40-55 years in good health and CMV-seronegative. As DNA, the CDR3 is TGTGCCAGCAGCCCCCCAGGGGGGAACTCTGGAAACACCATATATTTT. It yields the protein CASSPPGGNSGNTIYF.